The clone carrying this T cell receptor (beta chain) was observed a handful of times. What it binds is not known. The data were obtained in a study of early stage breast cancer tumors. Study details: Of 15 to 20 invasive breast tumors, about a dozen were hormone receptor-positive, HER2-negative. Invasive lobular carcinomas made up about 30% of the 12 ER+/PR+/HER2- tumors. Whole-study findings and limits: Comparing each tissue with blood distinguished tumor from normal in about 90% of the 16 patients. Enriched TCRB sequences shared across patients were mostly commonly generated sequences.

Produced via immunoSEQ multiplex PCR; TCRdb's table is partial and in-frame only. The table includes around 30,000 clones, just under 75% detected once. This CDR3 is 15 amino acids long. Germline V gene data show CDR1 as SNHLY and CDR2 as FYNNEI. J lost 5 bases, V lost 4 bases, and 9 bases had no gene match. The clonotype comes from a person between 30 and 45 years old with breast cancer. Sequenced input: breast tumor tissue. This sequence joins TRBV2 and TRBJ2-5; 8 bases match TRBD1. CDR3 DNA: TGTGCCAGCAGTGTGGAGCAGGGGGCGCAGGAGACCCAGTACTTC. Translation: CASSVEQGAQETQYF.